These 4 T cell receptor beta chains originate from one sample sequenced in a study of T cell responses to AZD1222 COVID-19 vaccine. Only in-frame clones appear in the TCRdb table, and some are missing; sequencing was by immunoSEQ multiplex PCR. The table records 65,000 to 80,000 clones, about nine tenths of them present only once. The source was peripheral blood, collected on day 0 of AZD1222 vaccination. These receptor sequences come from an adult in good health.

The V and J genes are TRBV10-2 and TRBJ2-7, with D perhaps matching TRBD2 (7 bases). Germline CDR1 reads WSHSY; CDR2 reads SAAADI. V shed 8 bases and J shed 5 bases, with 19 bases lying between them. The CDR3 contains 14 residues. For the CDR3, the DNA is TGCGCCAGCCAAGGGGGGGCAAGTGTCGACGAGCAGTACTTC. Protein: CASQGGASVDEQYF.

The V call is TRBV12-5, the J call TRBJ1-5, with D unclear. Deletions cut 2 bases from V and 1 base from J, with 12 bases between. Per germline, CDR1 LGHNT and CDR2 FRNRAP. This CDR3 comprises 16 residues. The CDR3, as DNA: TGTGCTAGTGGTTTGCTGCTGGGAGGCAGCAATCAGCCCCAGCATTTT. This encodes CASGLLLGGSNQPQHF.

The V gene is TRBV7-9, the J gene TRBJ1-3, with D perhaps matching TRBD1 (5 bases). CDR3 size: 15 residues. V shed 5 bases and J shed 0 bases, with 11 bases lying between them. CDR1 SEHNR and CDR2 FQNEAQ come from the germline V gene (reference sequence). CDR3 nucleotides: TGTGCCAGCAGCCTAATGGGACTCTCTGGAAACACCATATATTTT. Translation gives CASSLMGLSGNTIYF. The variable domain in full, with the rest retrieved from reference TRBV7-9 and TRBJ1-3, is DTGVSQNPRHKITKRGQNVTFRCDPISEHNRLYWYRQTLGQGPEFLTYFQNEAQLEKSRLLSDRFSAERPKGSFSTLEIQRTEQGDSAMYLCASSLMGLSGNTIYFGEGSWLTVV.

This clone was counted only a few times. This chain links TRBV11-2 with TRBJ1-3; no reliable D call. Germline V gene data show CDR1 as SGHAT and CDR2 as FQNNGV. Trimming removed 5 bases from V and 0 bases from J, with 20 bases in between. The CDR3 is 18 amino acids. In nucleotides, the CDR3 is TGTGCCAGCAGCCACCCCTTACGGAGGGCACCCTCTGGAAACACCATATATTTT. Encoded protein: CASSHPLRRAPSGNTIYF.